Presented here are 16 T cell receptor beta chains from one specimen sequenced in a study of blood T cell repertoires in COVID-19. Produced via immunoSEQ multiplex PCR; TCRdb's table is partial and in-frame only. This sample carries some 70,000 clones, under 85% of them seen once, and the ten largest clones take 9.8%. Sequences were obtained from peripheral blood. The source of these receptors is a woman aged 50 to 65 with acute or convalescent COVID-19.

This clone was seen only once. V usage is TRBV29-1 and J usage is TRBJ2-1, with TRBD2 matching over 7 bases. Germline CDR1 reads SQVTM; CDR2 reads ANQGSEA. The length of the CDR3 is 16 residues. The J segment lost 7 bases and the V segment lost 2 bases, leaving 14 bases of the junction unmatched. The chain's CDR3 is CSVELMREGQVNEQFF. The CDR3 coding sequence is TGCAGCGTTGAACTGATGAGGGAGGGCCAAGTTAATGAGCAGTTCTTC.

V and J are TRBV10-2 and TRBJ2-4; D may be TRBD1 (6 bases). Germline V gives CDR1 WSHSY, CDR2 SAAADI. The CDR3 contains 15 residues. Trimming took off 6 bases at V and 0 bases at J, with 12 bases between the two ends. This CDR3 is CASSEDRLAKNIQYF. The CDR3 region has the DNA TGCGCCAGCAGCGAAGACAGGCTAGCCAAAAACATTCAGTACTTC.

V gene TRBV5-8 combines with J gene TRBJ2-7; 11 bases map to TRBD2. The V and J ends lost 6 bases and 13 bases, in that order; junction bases with no gene match: 12. The V gene's germline CDR1 is SGHTS and CDR2 YDEGEE. The CDR3 is 13 residues long. The DNA of the CDR3 is TGTGCCAGCAACGGGATAGCGGGAGGGCCTGGTTACTTC. Translating it yields CASNGIAGGPGYF.

The table lists this clone with a few counts. The gene calls are TRBV28 and TRBJ2-7, with 11 bases matching TRBD2. The V gene end was trimmed by 6 bases and the J gene end by 2 bases; junction bases not matched to a gene: 6. The CDR3 runs to 15 residues. CDR1 is MDHEN and CDR2 is SYDVKM in the germline V gene. The CDR3 spells CASSLIAGGAYEQYF. The CDR3, as DNA: TGTGCCAGCAGCCTAATAGCGGGAGGGGCCTACGAGCAGTACTTC.

J is TRBJ2-1 and V is TRBV19, with TRBD1 matching over 8 bases. This CDR3 is 15 amino acids long. V trimming: 6 bases; J trimming: 12 bases; junction bases outside the gene matches: 16. From germline, CDR1 is LNHDA and CDR2 SQIVND (reference sequence). The CDR3 region is CASSLPRTGRDGQFF. CDR3 nucleotides: TGTGCCAGTAGCCTACCCCGGACAGGGAGAGATGGGCAGTTCTTC.

This clone is a singleton in its sample. The rearrangement links TRBV4-3 to TRBJ2-1; D may be TRBD2 (6 bases). Trimming removed 5 bases at V and 5 bases at J, with 10 bases between. This CDR3 spans 13 amino acids. Per the germline V gene, CDR1 is LGHNA and CDR2 is YSLEER. The CDR3 region is CASSTGRNNEQFF. DNA of the CDR3: TGCGCCAGCAGCACCGGGAGAAACAATGAGCAGTTCTTC.

This rearrangement joins TRBV19 to TRBJ1-5, with D unresolved. Germline CDR1 is LNHDA and CDR2 is SQIVND (reference sequence). This CDR3 has 18 amino acids. The V end was cut by 3 bases, the J end by 2 bases, with 20 bases between. The CDR3 DNA sequence: TGTGCCAGTAGTATCACAATTTTGACTGGGAGCGGCAATCAGCCCCAGCATTTT. Its translation is CASSITILTGSGNQPQHF.

The chain is built from TRBV6-5 and TRBJ2-1; TRBD2 matches at 7 bases. Germline lookup yields CDR1 MNHEY and CDR2 SVGAGI. The CDR3 is 14 amino acids. V lost 5 bases and J lost 0; bases outside the gene matches: 1. The CDR3 nucleotides are TGTGCCAGCAGTCAGCGGGGCTCCTACAATGAGCAGTTCTTC. Translated: CASSQRGSYNEQFF.

The chain is built from TRBV5-4 and TRBJ2-1; unclear D gene. V gave up 0 bases and J gave up 10 bases, with 11 bases separating them. Germline V gives CDR1 SGHNT, CDR2 YYREEE (reference sequence). This CDR3 has 13 residues. CDR3 DNA sequence: TGTGCCAGCAGCTTGGGAGCCCCCAAGGAGCAGTTCTTC. It encodes CASSLGAPKEQFF.

This clone appeared a single time. V and J are TRBV7-8 and TRBJ1-6, with 7 bases aligning to TRBD1. V trimming: 2 bases; J trimming: 7 bases; junction bases outside the gene matches: 2. Germline CDR1 and CDR2: SGHVS and FQNEAQ. The CDR3 totals 14 residues. CDR3 loop: CASSLRTGNSPLHF. In DNA, the CDR3 is TGTGCCAGCAGCTTAAGGACAGGAAATTCACCCCTCCACTTT. Together with reference TRBV7-8 and TRBJ1-6, the CDR3 gives the full variable domain: GAGVSQSPRYKVAKRGQDVALRCDPISGHVSLFWYQQALGQGPEFLTYFQNEAQLDKSGLPSDRFFAERPEGSVSTLKIQRTQQEDSAVYLCASSLRTGNSPLHFGNGTRLTVT.

This clone was recorded once. This chain connects TRBV5-1 to TRBJ1-1; 7 nucleotides match TRBD1. Trimming at V came to 3 bases and at J to 4 bases, leaving 6 bases not matched to a gene. The CDR3 extends over 14 amino acids. CDR1 is SGHRS and CDR2 is YFSETQ in the germline V gene. The CDR3 here is CASSSSGGGTEAFF. CDR3 coding DNA: TGCGCCAGCAGCTCGTCAGGGGGAGGCACTGAAGCTTTCTTT.

This clone was seen a handful of times. The chain couples TRBV6-5 to TRBJ2-1; 9 bases align to TRBD2. Losses at the gene ends were 6 bases for V and 8 bases for J; bases not matched to a gene: 11. The CDR3 extends over 15 amino acids. CDR1 MNHEY and CDR2 SVGAGI come from the germline V gene. The CDR3 sequence: CASRGTGTSRDEQFF. The CDR3 bases are TGTGCCAGCAGGGGAACCGGGACTAGCCGAGATGAGCAGTTCTTC.

The CDR3 nucleotides are TGTGCCAGCAGTCAGACAGGGCTTAATGAAAAACTGTTTTTT. It yields the protein CASSQTGLNEKLFF. The V call is TRBV2, the J call TRBJ1-4; 7 bases agree with TRBD1. The CDR3 is made up of 14 amino acids. J lost 4 bases, V lost 5 bases, and 4 bases had no gene match. CDR1 and CDR2 (germline): SNHLY, FYNNEI. Full variable domain (remainder filled in from reference TRBV2 and TRBJ1-4): EPEVTQTPSHQVTQMGQEVILRCVPISNHLYFYWYRQILGQKVEFLVSFYNNEISEKSEIFDDQFSVERPDGSNFTLKIRSTKLEDSAMYFCASSQTGLNEKLFFGSGTQLSVL.

V usage is TRBV7-8 and J usage is TRBJ2-7, with 7 bases that match TRBD1. CDR1 SGHVS and CDR2 FQNEAQ come from the germline V gene. The ends lost 3 bases at V and 6 bases at J; junction bases unmatched: 8. This CDR3 spans 14 amino acids. CDR3 residues: CASSFDREIAEQYF. CDR3 bases: TGTGCCAGCAGCTTTGACAGGGAGATCGCCGAGCAGTACTTC. The full variable domain, with the rest looked up from reference TRBV7-8 and TRBJ2-7, is GAGVSQSPRYKVAKRGQDVALRCDPISGHVSLFWYQQALGQGPEFLTYFQNEAQLDKSGLPSDRFFAERPEGSVSTLKIQRTQQEDSAVYLCASSFDREIAEQYFGPGTRLTVT.

The chain uses TRBV10-3 and TRBJ2-2; 9 nucleotides agree with TRBD2. This CDR3 is built from 17 residues. V was clipped by 8 bases and J by 5 bases; unmatched bases: 15. Germline CDR1 and CDR2: ENHRY and SYGVKD. CDR3 in amino acids: CAIRVARGGQDTGELFF. The CDR3, as DNA: TGTGCCATCCGTGTCGCGCGGGGGGGCCAGGATACCGGGGAGCTGTTTTTT.

The rearrangement uses TRBV5-1 and TRBJ2-3, with 8 bases aligning to TRBD2. J was trimmed by 2 bases and V by 3 bases; bases with no gene match: 5. The CDR3 contains 15 residues. The germline CDR1 and CDR2 sequences are SGHRS and YFSETQ. The CDR3 here is CASSSGGGNTDTQYF. CDR3 sequence (DNA): TGCGCCAGCAGCTCAGGCGGGGGGAACACAGATACGCAGTATTTT. Complete variable domain (other parts from reference TRBV5-1 and TRBJ2-3): KAGVTQTPRYLIKTRGQQVTLSCSPISGHRSVSWYQQTPGQGLQFLFEYFSETQRNKGNFPGRFSGRQFSNSRSEMNVSTLELGDSALYLCASSSGGGNTDTQYFGPGTRLTVL.